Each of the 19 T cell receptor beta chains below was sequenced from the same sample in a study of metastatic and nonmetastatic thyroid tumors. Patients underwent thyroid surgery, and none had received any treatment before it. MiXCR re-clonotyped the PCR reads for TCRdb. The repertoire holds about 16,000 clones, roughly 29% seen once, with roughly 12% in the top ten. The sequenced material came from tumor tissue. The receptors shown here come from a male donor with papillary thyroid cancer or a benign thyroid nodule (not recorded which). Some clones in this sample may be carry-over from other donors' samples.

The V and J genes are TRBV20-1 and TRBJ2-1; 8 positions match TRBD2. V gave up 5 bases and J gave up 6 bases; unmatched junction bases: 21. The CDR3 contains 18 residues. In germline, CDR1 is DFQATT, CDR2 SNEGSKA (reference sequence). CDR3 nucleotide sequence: TGCAGTGCTCGTCCTACAATTTCCGGGAGGGCCATGGTCAATGAGCAGTTCTTC. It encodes CSARPTISGRAMVNEQFF.

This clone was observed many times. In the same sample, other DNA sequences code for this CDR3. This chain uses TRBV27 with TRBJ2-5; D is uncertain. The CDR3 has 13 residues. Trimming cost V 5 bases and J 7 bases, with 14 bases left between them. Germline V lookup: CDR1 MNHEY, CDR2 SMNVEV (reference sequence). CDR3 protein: CASSPYPGGTQYF. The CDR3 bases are TGTGCCAGCAGTCCCTATCCAGGCGGGACCCAGTACTTC.

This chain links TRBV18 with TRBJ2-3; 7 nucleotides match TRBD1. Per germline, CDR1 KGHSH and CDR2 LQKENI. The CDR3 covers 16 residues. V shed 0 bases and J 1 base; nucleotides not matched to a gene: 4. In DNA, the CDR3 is TGTGCCAGCTCACCACCAGGGGGCGAGGGCACAGATACGCAGTATTTT. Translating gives CASSPPGGEGTDTQYF.

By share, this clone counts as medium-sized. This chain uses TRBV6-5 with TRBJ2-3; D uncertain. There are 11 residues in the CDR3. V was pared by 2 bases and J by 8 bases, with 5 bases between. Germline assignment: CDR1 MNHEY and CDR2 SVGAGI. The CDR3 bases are TGTGCCAGCAGTTACAAGGGTACGCAGTATTTT. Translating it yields CASSYKGTQYF.

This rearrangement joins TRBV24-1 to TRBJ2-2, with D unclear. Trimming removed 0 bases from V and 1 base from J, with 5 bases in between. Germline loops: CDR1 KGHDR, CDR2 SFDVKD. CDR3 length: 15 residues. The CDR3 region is CATSDLQGNTGELFF. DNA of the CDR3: TGTGCCACCAGTGATTTGCAAGGGAACACCGGGGAGCTGTTTTTT.

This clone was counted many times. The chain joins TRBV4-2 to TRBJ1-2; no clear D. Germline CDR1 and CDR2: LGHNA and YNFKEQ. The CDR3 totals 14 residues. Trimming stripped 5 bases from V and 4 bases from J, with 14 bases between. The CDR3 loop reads CASSNRLSVYGYTF. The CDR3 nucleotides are TGTGCCAGCAGCAATCGGTTATCCGTCTATGGCTACACCTTC.

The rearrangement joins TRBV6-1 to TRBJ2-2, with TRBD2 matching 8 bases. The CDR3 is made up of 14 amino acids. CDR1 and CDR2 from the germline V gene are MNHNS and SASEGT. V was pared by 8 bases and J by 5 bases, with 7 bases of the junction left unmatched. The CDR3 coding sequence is TGTGCCAGCGGAGAAGCGGGAGAGACCGGGGAGCTGTTTTTT. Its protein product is CASGEAGETGELFF.

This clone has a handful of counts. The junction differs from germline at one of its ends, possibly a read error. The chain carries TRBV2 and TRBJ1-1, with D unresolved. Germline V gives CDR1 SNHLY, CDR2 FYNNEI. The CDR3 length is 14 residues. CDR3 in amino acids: CASSDMAMNTEAFF. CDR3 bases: TGTGCCAGCAGTGATATGGCAATGAACACTGAGGCTTTCTTT.

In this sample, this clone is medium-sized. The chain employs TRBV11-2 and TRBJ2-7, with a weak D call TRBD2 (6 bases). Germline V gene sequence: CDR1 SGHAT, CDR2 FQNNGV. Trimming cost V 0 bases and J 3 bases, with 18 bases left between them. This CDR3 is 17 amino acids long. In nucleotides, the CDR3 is TGTGCCAGCAGCTTAGATAGGTCCGGAGGGTTGTTCTACGAGCAGTACTTC. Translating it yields CASSLDRSGGLFYEQYF.

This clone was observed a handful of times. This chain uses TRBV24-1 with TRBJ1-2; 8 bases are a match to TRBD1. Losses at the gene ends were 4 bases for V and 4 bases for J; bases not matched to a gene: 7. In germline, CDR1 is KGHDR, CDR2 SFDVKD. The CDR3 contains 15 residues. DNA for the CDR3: TGTGCCACCAGTGAGTCAGGGGGCGCCGGCTATGGCTACACCTTC. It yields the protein CATSESGGAGYGYTF.

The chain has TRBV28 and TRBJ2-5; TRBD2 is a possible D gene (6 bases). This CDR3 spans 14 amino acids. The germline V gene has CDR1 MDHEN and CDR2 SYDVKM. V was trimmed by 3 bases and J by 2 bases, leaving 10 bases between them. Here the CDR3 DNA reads TGTGCCAGCAGTTTCTCCGGGACTCAAGAGACCCAGTACTTC. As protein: CASSFSGTQETQYF.

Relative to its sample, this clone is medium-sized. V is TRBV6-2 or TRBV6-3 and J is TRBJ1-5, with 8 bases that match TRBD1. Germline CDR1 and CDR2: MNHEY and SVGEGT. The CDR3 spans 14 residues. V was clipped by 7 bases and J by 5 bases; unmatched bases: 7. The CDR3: CASTPGTGYQPQHF. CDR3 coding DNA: TGTGCCAGCACCCCCGGGACAGGATATCAGCCCCAGCATTTT.

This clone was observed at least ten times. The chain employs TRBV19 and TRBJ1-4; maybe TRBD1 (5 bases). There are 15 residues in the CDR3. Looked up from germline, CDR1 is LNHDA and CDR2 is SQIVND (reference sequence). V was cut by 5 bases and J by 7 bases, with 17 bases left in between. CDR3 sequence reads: CASSGARDLFEKLFF. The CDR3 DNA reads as TGTGCCAGTAGTGGCGCCCGGGACCTTTTTGAAAAACTGTTTTTT. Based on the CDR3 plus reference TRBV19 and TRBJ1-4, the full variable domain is DGGITQSPKYLFRKEGQNVTLSCEQNLNHDAMYWYRQDPGQGLRLIYYSQIVNDFQKGDIAEGYSVSREKKESFPLTVTSAQKNPTAFYLCASSGARDLFEKLFFGSGTQLSVL.

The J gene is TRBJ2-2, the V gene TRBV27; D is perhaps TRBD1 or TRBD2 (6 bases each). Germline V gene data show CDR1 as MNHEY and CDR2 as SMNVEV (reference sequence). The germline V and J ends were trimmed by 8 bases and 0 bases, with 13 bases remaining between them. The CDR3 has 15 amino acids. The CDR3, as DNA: TGTGCCAGCCAGGGGACTTGGGCGAACACCGGGGAGCTGTTTTTT. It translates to CASQGTWANTGELFF.

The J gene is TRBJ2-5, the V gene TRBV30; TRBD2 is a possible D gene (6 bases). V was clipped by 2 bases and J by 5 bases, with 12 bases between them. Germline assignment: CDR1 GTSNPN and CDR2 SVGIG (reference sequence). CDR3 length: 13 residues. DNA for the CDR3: TGTGCCTGGAGTTTTCGGGGGAGCGAGACCCAGTACTTC. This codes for CAWSFRGSETQYF.

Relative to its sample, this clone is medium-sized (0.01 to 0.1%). Written as DNA, the CDR3 is TGTGCCAGCAGCCAAGAGGAGGGGGCACAGGATGGCTACACCTTC. Protein product: CASSQEEGAQDGYTF. The V gene is TRBV4-2, the J gene TRBJ1-2, with 7 bases lining up with TRBD1. The trim removed 0 bases at V and 6 bases at J, leaving 7 bases unmatched. The CDR3 is 15 amino acids. Germline CDR1 reads LGHNA; CDR2 reads YNFKEQ.

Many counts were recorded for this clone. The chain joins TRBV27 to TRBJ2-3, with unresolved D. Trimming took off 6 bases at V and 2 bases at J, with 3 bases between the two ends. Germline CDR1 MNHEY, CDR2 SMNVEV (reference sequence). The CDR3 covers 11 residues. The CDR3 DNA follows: TGTGCCAGCAGAAACACAGATACGCAGTATTTT. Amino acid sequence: CASRNTDTQYF.

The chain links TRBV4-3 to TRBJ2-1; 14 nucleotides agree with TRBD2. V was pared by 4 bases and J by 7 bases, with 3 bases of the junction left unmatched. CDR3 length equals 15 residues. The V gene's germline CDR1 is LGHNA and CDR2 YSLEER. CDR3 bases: TGCGCCAGCAGCCGAGGGACTAGCGGGAGAAATGAGCAGTTCTTC. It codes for CASSRGTSGRNEQFF.

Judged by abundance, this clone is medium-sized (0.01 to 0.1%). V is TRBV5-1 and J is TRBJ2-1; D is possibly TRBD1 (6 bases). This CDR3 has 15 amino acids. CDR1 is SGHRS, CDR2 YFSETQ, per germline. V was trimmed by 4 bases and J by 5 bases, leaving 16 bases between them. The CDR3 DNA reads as TGCGCCAGCAGCCCACAGGGATTTCGGCACAATGAGCAGTTCTTC. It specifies CASSPQGFRHNEQFF.